This T cell receptor (beta chain) comes out of a study of blood T cell repertoires in COVID-19 (TCRdb year 2020). A note on the overall study: The collaborator samples originated in the United States, Italy and Spain and spanned the acute and convalescent phases of COVID-19. The material from the prospective study consisted of cDNA or gDNA derived from T cells, B-cell-depleted T cells, or PBMCs. Deeply sampled blood TCRbeta repertoires from subjects exposed to, actively infected with, or recovered from COVID-19 were included in the dataset. The repertoires were released in a freely available public database meant as a resource for research on the immune response to SARS-CoV-2. Samples came from the ongoing ImmuneRACE study (first 160 participants) plus 1,254 subjects from 6 global collaborators. A de-identified subject ID, COVID-19 status, age in years and sex were almost always included in the sample metadata. HLA class I and class II types, where available, came from metadata supplied by the sample provider rather than from assay-based typing. The paper as a whole reports these results and caveats: The amount of clinical and demographic metadata varied by source and participant and was provided uncurated.

TCRbeta CDR3 regions were amplified from genomic DNA by means of the immunoSEQ Assay, a bias-controlled multiplex PCR. On the study's bioinformatics: The number of nucleated cells in each sample was estimated by amplification of reference gene primers within the assay. To quantify the absolute abundance of each unique TCRbeta CDR3 rearrangement, sequence reads were collapsed and filtered. For each sample, productive Simpson clonality was calculated as the square root of Simpson's diversity index across productive rearrangements. The source is immuneACCESS, and TCRdb retained only in-frame sequences with V and J called. Part of the clones is not carried over; for the studies checked, unresolved V genes explain less than half of this, and the remainder is unexplained. V and J calls and clone size are those listed in that table; D and trimming were worked out from the DNA. The sample table contains approximately 340,000 clones; only one count was recorded for about nine tenths of them. The biggest ten clones account for roughly a tenth of the sample.

One collaborating source in Seattle enrolled patients while the patients were actively infected and followed the patients over time throughout the course of disease. Whole blood was collected in K2EDTA tubes by collaborating institutions according to the institutions' own protocols. For TCRbeta analysis, collaborator samples were shipped as frozen whole blood, as isolated PBMCs, or as DNA extracted from either sample type. Turning to this clone: Its cognate antigen has yet to be identified. One base away there is no much larger clone; base qualities are not given. Additional DNA sequences in this sample encode the identical CDR3.

What was sequenced was peripheral blood. The sequence was collected from a man aged 25-45 years with COVID-19, enrolled during active disease.

In nucleotides, the sequence is TGCGCCAGCAGCTTGGGAGTCTCTGGAAACACCATATATTTT. This is translated as CASSLGVSGNTIYF. The V gene is TRBV5-1 and the J gene is TRBJ1-3, with no reliable assignment of the D segment. The trim is 0 bases for V and 0 bases for J, with a gap of 4 bases between the germline ends. Via the germline V gene, CDR1 is SGHRS and CDR2 YFSETQ. The CDR3, cysteine through phenylalanine, is 14 amino acids long. CDR3 DNA is the only sequence kept; it has 42 bases, read in frame from the first base.